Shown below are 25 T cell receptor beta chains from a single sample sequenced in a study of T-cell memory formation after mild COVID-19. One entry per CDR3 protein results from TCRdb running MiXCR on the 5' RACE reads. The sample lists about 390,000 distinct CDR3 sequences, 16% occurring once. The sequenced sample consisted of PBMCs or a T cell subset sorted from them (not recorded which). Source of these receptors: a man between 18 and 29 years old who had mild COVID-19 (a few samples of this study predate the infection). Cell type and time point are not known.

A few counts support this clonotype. The CDR3 loop reads CASSLNRINSPLHF. CDR3 nucleotides: TGTGCCAGCAGCTTAAACAGAATCAATTCACCCCTCCACTTT. The chain joins TRBV7-2 to TRBJ1-6, with D unresolved. This CDR3 comprises 14 residues. Trimming pared 2 bases from V and 7 bases from J, leaving 9 bases between. Germline lookup yields CDR1 SGHTA and CDR2 FQGNSA.

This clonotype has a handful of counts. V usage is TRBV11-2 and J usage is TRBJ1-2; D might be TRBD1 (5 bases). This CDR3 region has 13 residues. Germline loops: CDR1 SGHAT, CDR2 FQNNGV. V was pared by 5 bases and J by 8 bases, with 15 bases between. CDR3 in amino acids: CASSPRGSVGYTF. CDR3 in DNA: TGTGCCAGCAGCCCTAGGGGCTCGGTGGGCTACACCTTC.

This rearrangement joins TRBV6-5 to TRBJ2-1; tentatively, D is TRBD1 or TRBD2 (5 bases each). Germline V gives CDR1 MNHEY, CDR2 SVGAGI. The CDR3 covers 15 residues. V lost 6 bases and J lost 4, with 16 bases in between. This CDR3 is CASSNGAGDYNEQFF. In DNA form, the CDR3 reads TGTGCCAGCAGCAACGGGGCCGGAGATTACAATGAGCAGTTCTTC.

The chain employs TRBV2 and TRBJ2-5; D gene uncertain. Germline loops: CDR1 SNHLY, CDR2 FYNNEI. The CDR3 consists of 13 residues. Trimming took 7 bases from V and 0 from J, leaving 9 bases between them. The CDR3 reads CASTAGDQETQYF. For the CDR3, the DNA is TGTGCCAGCACAGCTGGGGACCAAGAGACCCAGTACTTC. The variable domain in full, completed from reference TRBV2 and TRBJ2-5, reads EPEVTQTPSHQVTQMGQEVILRCVPISNHLYFYWYRQILGQKVEFLVSFYNNEISEKSEIFDDQFSVERPDGSNFTLKIRSTKLEDSAMYFCASTAGDQETQYFGPGTRLLVL.

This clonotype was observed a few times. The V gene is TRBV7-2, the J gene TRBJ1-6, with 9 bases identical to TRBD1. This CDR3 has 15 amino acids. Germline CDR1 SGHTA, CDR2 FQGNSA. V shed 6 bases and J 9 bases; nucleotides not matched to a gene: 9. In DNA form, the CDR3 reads TGTGCCAGCAGTCCCGGGACAGGGAGGACTTCACCCCTCCACTTT. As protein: CASSPGTGRTSPLHF.

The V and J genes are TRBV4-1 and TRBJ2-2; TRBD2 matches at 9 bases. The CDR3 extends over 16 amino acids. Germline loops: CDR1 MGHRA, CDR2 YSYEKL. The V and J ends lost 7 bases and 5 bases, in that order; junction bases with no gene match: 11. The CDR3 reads CASTSREGTATGELFF. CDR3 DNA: TGCGCCAGCACCTCGCGGGAGGGGACAGCGACCGGGGAGCTGTTTTTT.

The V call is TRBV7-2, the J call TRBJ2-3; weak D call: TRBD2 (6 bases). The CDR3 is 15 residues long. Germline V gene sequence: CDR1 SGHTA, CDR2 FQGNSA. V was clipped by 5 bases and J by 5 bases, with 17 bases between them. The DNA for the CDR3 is TGTGCCAGCAGCCTCGGGAACGCCGGGGGAGATACGCAGTATTTT. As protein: CASSLGNAGGDTQYF. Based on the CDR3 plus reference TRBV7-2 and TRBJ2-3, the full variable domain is GAGVSQSPSNKVTEKGKDVELRCDPISGHTALYWYRQSLGQGLEFLIYFQGNSAPDKSGLPSDRFSAERTGGSVSTLTIQRTQQEDSAVYLCASSLGNAGGDTQYFGPGTRLTVL.

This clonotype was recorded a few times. The CDR3 region has the DNA TGTGCCAGCAGTTACTCGAGTACTAGCGGGGGGGGAGATACGCAGTATTTT. Protein: CASSYSSTSGGGDTQYF. The rearrangement uses TRBV6-5 and TRBJ2-3; TRBD2 agrees at 13 bases. Trimming cost V 0 bases and J 5 bases; bases outside gene matches: 5. CDR1 is MNHEY, CDR2 SVGAGI, per germline. This CDR3 region has 17 residues.

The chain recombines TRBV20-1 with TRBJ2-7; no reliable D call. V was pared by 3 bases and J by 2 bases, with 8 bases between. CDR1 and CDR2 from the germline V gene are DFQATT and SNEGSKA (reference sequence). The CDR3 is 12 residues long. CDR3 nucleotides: TGCAGTGCTAGTCCAGATCCCTACGAGCAGTACTTC. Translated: CSASPDPYEQYF.

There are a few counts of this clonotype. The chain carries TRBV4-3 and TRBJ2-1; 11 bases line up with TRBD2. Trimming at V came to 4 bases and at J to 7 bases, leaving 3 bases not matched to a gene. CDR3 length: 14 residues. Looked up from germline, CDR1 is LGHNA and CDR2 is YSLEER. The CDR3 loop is CASSLSGGANEQFF. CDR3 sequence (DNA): TGCGCCAGCAGCCTTAGCGGGGGGGCGAATGAGCAGTTCTTC.

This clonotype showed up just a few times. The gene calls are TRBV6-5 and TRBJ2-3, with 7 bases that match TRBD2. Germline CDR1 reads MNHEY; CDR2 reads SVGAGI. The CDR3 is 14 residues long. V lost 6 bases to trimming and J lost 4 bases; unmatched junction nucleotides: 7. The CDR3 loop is CASSPGLGPDTQYF. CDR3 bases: TGTGCCAGCAGCCCCGGACTAGGGCCAGATACGCAGTATTTT.

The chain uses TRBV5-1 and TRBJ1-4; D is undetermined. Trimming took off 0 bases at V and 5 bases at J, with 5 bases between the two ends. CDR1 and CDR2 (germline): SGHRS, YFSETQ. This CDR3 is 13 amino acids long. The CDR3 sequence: CASSLGRNEKLFF. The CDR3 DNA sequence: TGCGCCAGCAGCTTGGGTCGGAATGAAAAACTGTTTTTT.

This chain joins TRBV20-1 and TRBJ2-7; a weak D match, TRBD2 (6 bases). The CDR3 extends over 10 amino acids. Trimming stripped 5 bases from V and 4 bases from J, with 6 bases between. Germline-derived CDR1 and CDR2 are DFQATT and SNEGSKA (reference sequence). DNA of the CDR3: TGCAGTGCTGCGGGGTACGAGCAGTACGTC. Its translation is CSAAGYEQYV.

The DNA for the CDR3 is TGTGCCACCTCGGGGGGGGAATGGGAAGCTTTCTTT. Translated: CATSGGEWEAFF. The chain combines TRBV10-3 with TRBJ1-1, with TRBD1 as a possible D gene (5 bases). Germline V CDR1 and CDR2: ENHRY, SYGVKD. V lost 10 bases and J 8 bases, leaving 17 bases between the germline ends. The CDR3 covers 12 residues.

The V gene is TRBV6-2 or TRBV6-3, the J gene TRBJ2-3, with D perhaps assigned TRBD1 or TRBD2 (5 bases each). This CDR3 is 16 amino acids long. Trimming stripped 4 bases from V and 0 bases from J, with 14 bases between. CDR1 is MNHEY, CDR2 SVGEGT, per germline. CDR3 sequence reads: CASSSTPGRSTDTQYF. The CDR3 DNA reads TGTGCCAGCAGTTCAACCCCGGGACGTAGCACAGATACGCAGTATTTT.

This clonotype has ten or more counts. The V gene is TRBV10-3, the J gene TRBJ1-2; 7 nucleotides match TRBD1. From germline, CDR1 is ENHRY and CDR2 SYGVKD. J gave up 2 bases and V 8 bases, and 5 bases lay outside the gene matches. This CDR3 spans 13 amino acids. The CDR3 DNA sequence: TGTGCCATCCGGGACAGTCGGAACTATGGCTACACCTTC. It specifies CAIRDSRNYGYTF.

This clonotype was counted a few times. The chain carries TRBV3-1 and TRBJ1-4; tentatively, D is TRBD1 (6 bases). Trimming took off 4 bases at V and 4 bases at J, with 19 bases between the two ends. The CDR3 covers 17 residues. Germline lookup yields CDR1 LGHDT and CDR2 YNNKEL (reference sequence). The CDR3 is CASSLSGQGIGNEKLFF. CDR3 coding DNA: TGTGCCAGCAGCCTTTCCGGGCAGGGGATTGGTAATGAAAAACTGTTTTTT.

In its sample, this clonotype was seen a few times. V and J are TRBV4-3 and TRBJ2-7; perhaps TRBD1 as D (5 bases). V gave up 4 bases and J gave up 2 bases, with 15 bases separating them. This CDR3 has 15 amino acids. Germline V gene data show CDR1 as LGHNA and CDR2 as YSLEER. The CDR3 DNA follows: TGCGCCAGCAGCCTAGGGGTCGGGCCCGCCTACGAGCAGTACTTC. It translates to CASSLGVGPAYEQYF.

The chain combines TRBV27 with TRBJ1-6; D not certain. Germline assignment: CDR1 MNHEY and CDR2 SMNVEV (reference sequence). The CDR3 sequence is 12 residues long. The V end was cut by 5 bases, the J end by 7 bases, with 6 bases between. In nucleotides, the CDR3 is TGTGCCAGCAGTAGGTGGAATTCACCCCTCCACTTT. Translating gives CASSRWNSPLHF.

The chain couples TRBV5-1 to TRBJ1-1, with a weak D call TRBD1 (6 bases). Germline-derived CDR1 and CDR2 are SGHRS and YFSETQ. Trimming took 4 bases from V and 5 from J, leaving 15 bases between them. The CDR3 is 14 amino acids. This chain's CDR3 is CASSVTGTGTEAFF. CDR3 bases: TGCGCCAGCAGCGTTACAGGGACGGGTACTGAAGCTTTCTTT.

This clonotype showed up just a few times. The CDR3 nucleotides read TGTGCCAGCAGCAATCTTCTCTGGGACCAGGGCGCACCCCTCCACTTT. The encoded protein is CASSNLLWDQGAPLHF. The genes are TRBV21-1 and TRBJ1-6; the tabulated D call, TRBD1, remains unverified against the DNA. TRBV21-1 is a pseudogene. This CDR3 contains 16 residues.

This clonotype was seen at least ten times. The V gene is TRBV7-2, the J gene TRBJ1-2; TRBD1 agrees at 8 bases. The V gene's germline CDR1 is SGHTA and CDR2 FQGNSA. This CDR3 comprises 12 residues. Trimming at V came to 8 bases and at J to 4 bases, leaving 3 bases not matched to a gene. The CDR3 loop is CASGGQGYGYTF. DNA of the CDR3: TGTGCCAGCGGAGGACAGGGCTATGGCTACACCTTC.

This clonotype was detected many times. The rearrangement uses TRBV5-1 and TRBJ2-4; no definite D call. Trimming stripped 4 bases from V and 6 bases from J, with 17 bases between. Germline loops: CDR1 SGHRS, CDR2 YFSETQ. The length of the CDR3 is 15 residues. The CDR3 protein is CASSVGSTNLNIQYF. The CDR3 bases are TGCGCCAGCAGCGTTGGATCCACTAATTTAAACATTCAGTACTTC.

This CDR3 reads CRPGFFGDEQFF. CDR3 nucleotides: TGCAGGCCGGGATTTTTCGGCGATGAGCAGTTCTTC. The gene calls are TRBV20-1 and TRBJ2-1, with D tentatively TRBD2 (5 bases). This CDR3 spans 12 amino acids. Germline V lookup: CDR1 DFQATT, CDR2 SNEGSKA (reference sequence).

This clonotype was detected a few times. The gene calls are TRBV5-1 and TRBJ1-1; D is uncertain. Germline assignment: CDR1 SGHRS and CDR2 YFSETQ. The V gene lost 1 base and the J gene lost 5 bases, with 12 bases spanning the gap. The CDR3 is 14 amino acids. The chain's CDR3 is CASSLFFLKTEAFF. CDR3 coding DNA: TGCGCCAGCAGCTTGTTCTTCCTAAAGACTGAAGCTTTCTTT.